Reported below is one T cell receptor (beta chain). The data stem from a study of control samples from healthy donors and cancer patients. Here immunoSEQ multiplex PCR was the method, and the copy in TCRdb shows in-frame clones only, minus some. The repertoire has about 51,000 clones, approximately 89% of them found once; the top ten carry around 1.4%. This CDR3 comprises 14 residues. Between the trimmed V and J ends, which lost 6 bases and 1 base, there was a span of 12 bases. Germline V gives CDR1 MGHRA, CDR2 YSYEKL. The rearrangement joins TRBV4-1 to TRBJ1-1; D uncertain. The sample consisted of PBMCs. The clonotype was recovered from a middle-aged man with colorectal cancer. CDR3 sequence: CASRGILKNTEAFF. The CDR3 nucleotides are TGCGCCAGCAGGGGAATACTGAAGAACACTGAAGCTTTCTTT.